This T cell receptor (beta chain) appears in the sequencing data of a study of T cell repertoires in cytomegalovirus infection. For the study at large: TCR beta signatures that were public indicated CMV infection and matching HLA type.

Ten or more counts support this clonotype. The antigen remains undetermined. Each CDR3 protein is one row after TCRdb ran MiXCR on the reads. The sample lists around 210,000 distinct CDR3 sequences, approximately 6.7% occurring once. Findings and caveats of the study: HLA-C-restricted CMV clonotypes gave the most frequent clonotype in two of eight donors. The cumulative frequency of public TCR beta families identified carriers of CMV plus the relevant HLA.

The CDR3 runs 17 residues. V lost 1 base and J 0 bases, leaving 14 bases between the germline ends. Germline V gives CDR1 SGHAT, CDR2 FQNNGV. This clonotype was obtained from a human donor in good health (CMV status not recorded). Some clones in this sample may be carry-over from other donors' samples. The chain joins TRBV11-2 to TRBJ2-3, with D unresolved. Material: PBMCs. The CDR3, as DNA: TGTGCCAGCAGCTTAGTGGGCAGCACATCTAGCACAGATACGCAGTATTTT. Translating it yields CASSLVGSTSSTDTQYF.